The rows below give T cell receptor beta chains drawn from one sample of a study of HIV-infected patients and healthy controls. TCRdb itself ran the 5' RACE reads through MiXCR, one entry per CDR3 protein. The table records about 15,000 distinct CDR3 sequences, roughly 6% of them present only once. Sequencing used blood. The origin of the receptors is an adult in good health. Each CDR3 is given with its conserved first and last residue. A D gene is named only where the DNA matches it firmly. Clone size appears in some rows only: once, few, many, or a class for an expanded clone.

>-|TRBJ1-1|-|TRBV4-3|17
TGCGCCAGCAGCCACGCTCCCCGGCCGAGGCTGAACACTGAAGCTTTCTTT
CASSHAPRPRLNTEAFF
>many|TRBJ1-4|TRBD1|TRBV7-9|14
TGTGCCAGCAGCCGGGACAGGGGTGGAGAAAAACTGTTTTTT
CASSRDRGGEKLFF
>-|TRBJ1-1|-|TRBV6-5|14
TGTGCCAGCACAGCACAGGTTCGTGACACTGAAGCTTTCTTT
CASTAQVRDTEAFF
>many|TRBJ2-7|-|TRBV27|14
TGTGCCAGCAGTTTGTTGGAGGGAAGGACCGAGCAGTACTTC
CASSLLEGRTEQYF
>medium-sized|TRBJ1-2|-|TRBV20-1|15
TGCAGTGCTAGAGCGTACGTTGAAGCTAACTATGGCTACACCTTC
CSARAYVEANYGYTF
>many|TRBJ1-4|-|TRBV5-6|14
TGTGCCAGCAGCCCACTCGGGACTAATGAAAAACTGTTTTTT
CASSPLGTNEKLFF
>many|TRBJ2-5|-|TRBV10-3|13
TGTGCCATCAGTGAGTCCAACAGGGAGACCCAGTACTTC
CAISESNRETQYF
>many|TRBJ1-3|TRBD1|TRBV20-1|17
TGCAGTGCTAGAGATCAGACAGGGAACCGTTCTGGAAACACCATATATTTT
CSARDQTGNRSGNTIYF
>many|TRBJ2-7|-|TRBV5-1|14
TGCGCCAGCAGCTTGGTTCAGGGGAACTACGAGCAGTACTTC
CASSLVQGNYEQYF
>many|TRBJ1-1|-|TRBV29-1|12
TGCAGCGCCATGACAGTGAACACTGAAGCTTTCTTT
CSAMTVNTEAFF
>many|TRBJ1-4|TRBD1|TRBV12-3/TRBV12-4|16
TGTGCCAGCAGTTTAGGGGGACAGGGGGCTAATGAAAAACTGTTTTTT
CASSLGGQGANEKLFF
>many|TRBJ2-3|-|TRBV9|16
TGTGCCAGCAGCGTAGGTGCGGGGGCTAGCACAGATACGCAGTATTTT
CASSVGAGASTDTQYF
>-|TRBJ1-1|-|TRBV24-1|13
TGTGCCACCAGTGTCGCAGGGAACACTGAAGCTTTCTTT
CATSVAGNTEAFF
>few|TRBJ1-1|TRBD1|TRBV6-6|14
TGTGCCAGCAGCCCGACAGGGGAGAACACTGAAGCTTTCTTT
CASSPTGENTEAFF
>medium-sized|TRBJ2-3|TRBD2|TRBV6-1|19
TGTGCCAGCAGTGCACGACTCTTAGTCCTAGCGGGGGAAGCAGATACGCAGTATTTT
CASSARLLVLAGEADTQYF
>many|TRBJ2-7|TRBD1|TRBV27|15
TGTGCCAGCAGTATAACCGGGACAGGGGTGGTCGAGCAGTACTTC
CASSITGTGVVEQYF
>few|TRBJ1-2|TRBD1|TRBV12-3/TRBV12-4|15
TGTGCCAGCAGCGCACTGGGACAGTCAAACTATGGCTACACCTTC
CASSALGQSNYGYTF
>many|TRBJ1-2|TRBD1|TRBV6-5|13
TGTGCCAGCAGAGGACAGGGGCCTGTTGGCTACACCTTC
CASRGQGPVGYTF
>many|TRBJ2-1|TRBD1|TRBV18|16
TGTGCCAGCTCACGTCCCGGGACAGGGAGCTTCGCTGAGCAGTTCTTC
CASSRPGTGSFAEQFF
>-|TRBJ2-1|TRBD2|TRBV7-2|15
TGTGCCAGCAGCACCATCGGACTAGCGGGGGCTGAGCAGTTCTTC
CASSTIGLAGAEQFF
>many|TRBJ2-3|-|TRBV7-2|19
TGTGCCAGCAGCTTAGTAATTTGGGCAGAAGCTTTATTCACAGATACGCAGTATTTT
CASSLVIWAEALFTDTQYF
>-|TRBJ2-1|-|TRBV7-9|11
TGTGCCGGAGGGGTTGGCAATGAGCAGTTCTTC
CAGGVGNEQFF
>many|TRBJ1-1|-|TRBV10-3|13
TGTGCCATCAAGAAAGATCTGGAGGCTGAAGCTTTCTTT
CAIKKDLEAEAFF
>many|TRBJ2-1|TRBD1|TRBV20-1|15
TGCAGTGCAAAAACATCCGGGACAGCTACCCCGGAGGAGTTCTTC
CSAKTSGTATPEEFF
>medium-sized|TRBJ2-6|-|TRBV6-5|15
TGTGCCAGCAGTTACGGGGAGTCTGGGGCCAACGTCCTGACTTTC
CASSYGESGANVLTF
>many|TRBJ2-2|-|TRBV7-3|13
TGTGCCAGCAGCTTAGATAGGGGCGGGGAGCTGTTTTTT
CASSLDRGGELFF
>many|TRBJ1-2|-|TRBV5-1|13
TGCGCCAGCAGCTTGGCAGGGGATGATGGCTACACCTTC
CASSLAGDDGYTF
>many|TRBJ2-1|-|TRBV27|15
TGTGCCAGCAGTCCGGACGGGACCGTGAGGGCTGAGCAGTTCTTC
CASSPDGTVRAEQFF
>few|TRBJ2-3|-|TRBV20-1|14
TGCAGTGTACGAGGGGGAGAGGGGACAGATACGCAGTATTTT
CSVRGGEGTDTQYF
>few|TRBJ1-5|TRBD1|TRBV19|17
TGTGCCAGTAGTCGGGGACAGGGGGCAAATAGCAATCAGCCCCAGCATTTT
CASSRGQGANSNQPQHF
>many|TRBJ2-4|-|TRBV20-1|18
TGCAGTGCTATTAAAGGGGGGGGAGCCTTTTTAGCCAAAAACATTCAGTACTTC
CSAIKGGGAFLAKNIQYF
>few|TRBJ2-7|TRBD1|TRBV19|14
TGTGCCAGTAGTGTCGACAGGGGAACCTACGAGCAGTACTTC
CASSVDRGTYEQYF
>medium-sized|TRBJ2-2|-|TRBV20-1|15
TGCAGTGCTATTCCGGGGGCGCGGGGCACCGGGGAGCTGTTTTTT
CSAIPGARGTGELFF
>few|TRBJ2-1|TRBD2|TRBV5-1|14
TGCGCCAGCAGCTTAGCGGGGGAGCGGCATGAGCAGTTCTTC
CASSLAGERHEQFF
>-|TRBJ2-2|-|TRBV5-1|16
TGCGCCAGCAGCTTGTCCTCCGCTGAGAACACCGGGGAGCTGTTTTTT
CASSLSSAENTGELFF
>many|TRBJ2-2|-|TRBV6-2/TRBV6-3|14
TGTGCCAGCAGTGGTCCGGGGGACACCGGGGAGCTGTTTTTT
CASSGPGDTGELFF
>many|TRBJ1-1|-|TRBV11-2|13
TGTGCCAGCAGCTCTGGGGGCCCGGGCTTAGCTTTCTTT
CASSSGGPGLAFF
>-|TRBJ2-4|-|TRBV14|14
TGTGCCAGCAGCCAAGAATTCTCCCAAAACATTCAGTACTTC
CASSQEFSQNIQYF
>many|TRBJ2-3|TRBD2|TRBV4-1|13
TGCGCCAGCGGGGTAGGCGGGGGAGATACGCAGTATTTT
CASGVGGGDTQYF
>many|TRBJ2-3|TRBD2|TRBV4-2|16
TGTGCCAGCAGCCAAGATGCAGCAGCGGGGTATAATACGCAGTATTTT
CASSQDAAAGYNTQYF
>-|TRBJ1-3|-|TRBV29-1|15
TGCAGCGTTGAAGACCTACTTACCTCTGGAAACACCATATATTTT
CSVEDLLTSGNTIYF
>medium-sized|TRBJ1-1|-|TRBV5-4|15
TGTGCCAGCAGCTTGGTGGGGACACCCAACACTGAAGCTTTCTTT
CASSLVGTPNTEAFF
>medium-sized|TRBJ2-7|TRBD1|TRBV29-1|13
TGCAGCGTCGGACAGGGGGCCCGTCACGAGCAGTACTTC
CSVGQGARHEQYF
>many|TRBJ1-1|-|TRBV5-4|14
TGTGCCAGCAGCTTGATGATCCCGAACACTGAAGCTTTCTTT
CASSLMIPNTEAFF
>many|TRBJ2-7|TRBD2|TRBV2|13
TGTGCCAGCAGACTAGCGACCTCCTACGAGCAGTACTTC
CASRLATSYEQYF
>-|TRBJ2-7|TRBD1|TRBV29-1|15
TGCAGCGCTGGGGGGATCGGACAGGGTTCGGATCGGCAGTACTTC
CSAGGIGQGSDRQYF
>few|TRBJ1-5|TRBD1|TRBV5-1|16
TGCGCCAGCAGCGCCGGGACAGAGTATAGCAATCAGCCCCAGCATTTT
CASSAGTEYSNQPQHF
>many|TRBJ2-1|TRBD1|TRBV12-3/TRBV12-4|15
TGTGCCAGCAGTTTAGCTGGGACAGGGCCGAGTGAGCAGTTCTTC
CASSLAGTGPSEQFF
>medium-sized|TRBJ2-3|-|TRBV7-2|15
TGTGCCAGCAGCTTAGCCCCAGGGTCCACAGATACGCAGTATTTT
CASSLAPGSTDTQYF
>many|TRBJ2-1|TRBD1|TRBV28|16
TGTGCCAGCAGCCCCACCGGGACAGGTTACTACAATGAGCAGTTCTTC
CASSPTGTGYYNEQFF
>many|TRBJ1-3|-|TRBV5-1|15
TGCGCCAGCAGCTTGAACAGCAACTCTGGAAACACCATATATTTT
CASSLNSNSGNTIYF
>many|TRBJ2-1|-|TRBV18|12
TGTGCCAGCTCATGGGACTACAATGAGCAGTTCTTC
CASSWDYNEQFF
>few|TRBJ1-3|-|TRBV2|15
TGTGCCAGCAGTCCGAGCTCTGCAACTGGAAACACCATATATTTT
CASSPSSATGNTIYF
>many|TRBJ2-1|TRBD2|TRBV2|16
TGTGCCAGCAGTTACCGACTAGCGGGTACCTACAATGAGCAGTTCTTC
CASSYRLAGTYNEQFF
>many|TRBJ2-1|-|TRBV5-1|13
TGCGCCAGCAGCTTGGCTACAGTGAATGAGCAGTTCTTC
CASSLATVNEQFF